These 21 T cell receptor beta chains share one sample of origin, sequenced in a study of T cells in Graves' hyperthyroidism and ophthalmopathy. RNA transcripts yielded amplified TCR beta CDR3 regions. The primer set for the first-round RT-PCR of the TCR CDR3 was HTBI. TCRdb independently ran MiXCR on the multiplex PCR reads; one entry per CDR3 protein. The sample includes fewer than 900,000 distinct CDR3 sequences, roughly a sixth seen only once; the top ten take approximately 15%. The sample taken for sequencing was blood. All receptors derive from a woman aged 50 to 65 with Graves' hyperthyroidism that later progressed to Graves' ophthalmopathy.

The CDR3 spells CASSSDGALNQPQHF. CDR3 in DNA: TGTGCCAGCAGCAGCGACGGAGCCCTTAATCAGCCCCAGCATTTT. V gene TRBV27 combines with J gene TRBJ1-5; D gene uncertain. V shed 6 bases and J shed 4 bases, with 16 bases lying between them. The CDR3 sequence is 15 residues long. Germline-derived CDR1 and CDR2 are MNHEY and SMNVEV (reference sequence).

The chain carries TRBV4-1 and TRBJ1-5; D is perhaps TRBD1 (5 bases). The V gene lost 1 base and the J gene lost 6 bases, with 19 bases spanning the gap. CDR3 length: 17 amino acids. Germline values: CDR1 MGHRA, CDR2 YSYEKL. The CDR3 here is CASSQVAGPPWGQPQHF. CDR3 DNA sequence: TGCGCCAGCAGCCAAGTCGCAGGGCCACCCTGGGGTCAGCCCCAGCATTTT.

This clonotype was seen ten or more times. CDR3 loop: CASSLSGGAPNNEQFF. The CDR3 DNA sequence: TGTGCCAGCAGTTTGTCGGGGGGGGCCCCTAACAATGAGCAGTTCTTC. The chain has TRBV27 and TRBJ2-1; 8 bases fit TRBD2. Germline V gene sequence: CDR1 MNHEY, CDR2 SMNVEV (reference sequence). This CDR3 is 16 amino acids long. Trimming took 3 bases from V and 5 from J; bases not matched to a gene: 9.

This clonotype was detected only once. The gene calls are TRBV29-1 and TRBJ1-2, with TRBD1 identical over 8 bases. The CDR3 covers 13 residues. Germline CDR1 and CDR2: SQVTM and ANQGSEA. V lost 6 bases and J lost 2; bases outside the gene matches: 5. The DNA for the CDR3 is TGCAGCGTGCAGACAGGGGTAAACTATGGCTACACCTTC. It encodes CSVQTGVNYGYTF.

In its sample, this clonotype was seen many times. The rearrangement joins TRBV7-6 to TRBJ1-1; no clear D. CDR1 SGHVS and CDR2 FNYEAQ come from the germline V gene. CDR3 size: 15 residues. V dropped 1 base and J dropped 0 bases, with 9 bases sitting between them. DNA for the CDR3: TGTGCCAGCAGCTTAGGGTCGGGGATGAACACTGAAGCTTTCTTT. Protein product: CASSLGSGMNTEAFF.

V is TRBV19 and J is TRBJ2-2; TRBD1 matches at 9 bases. The CDR3 is 15 residues long. CDR1 LNHDA and CDR2 SQIVND come from the germline V gene (reference sequence). The V gene end was trimmed by 6 bases and the J gene end by 5 bases; junction bases not matched to a gene: 7. The CDR3 DNA reads TGTGCCAGTAGACCGGGACAGGGCCTTACCGGGGAGCTGTTTTTT. Translating it yields CASRPGQGLTGELFF.

This clonotype has just a few counts. The gene calls are TRBV4-1 and TRBJ2-1; TRBD2 matches 9 bases. Germline V gene lookup returns CDR1 MGHRA and CDR2 YSYEKL. The J segment lost 5 bases and the V segment lost 0 bases, leaving 8 bases of the junction unmatched. CDR3 length: 17 residues. The CDR3 loop is CASSQDLAGGRNNEQFF. The DNA of the CDR3 is TGCGCCAGCAGCCAAGATCTTGCGGGGGGGCGGAACAATGAGCAGTTCTTC.

V is TRBV6-1 and J is TRBJ1-1; TRBD1 might be the D (6 bases). Germline-derived CDR1 and CDR2 are MNHNS and SASEGT. This CDR3 is built from 17 residues. The V end was cut by 4 bases, the J end by 0 bases, with 18 bases between. The CDR3 nucleotides read TGTGCCAGCAGTGTAACAGGGATTGGGGAGATGAACACTGAAGCTTTCTTT. Translated, it gives CASSVTGIGEMNTEAFF.

This clonotype was seen more than once but under ten times. The chain has TRBV12-5 and TRBJ1-2; 8 bases align to TRBD1. Per germline, CDR1 LGHNT and CDR2 FRNRAP. Germline trimming cut 4 bases from V and 1 base from J; bases unmatched to any gene: 14. This CDR3 has 18 amino acids. In DNA, the CDR3 is TGTGCTAGTGGTTCGATCTTAATTTTGGACAGGGATAACTATGGCTACACCTTC. Translating gives CASGSILILDRDNYGYTF.

A few counts support this clonotype. V is TRBV19 and J is TRBJ1-1; D may be TRBD1 (6 bases). This CDR3 has 15 amino acids. V was trimmed by 7 bases and J by 1 base, leaving 16 bases between them. Germline V CDR1 and CDR2: LNHDA, SQIVND (reference sequence). The CDR3 here is CASIRDRRQNTEAFF. The CDR3 DNA reads TGTGCCAGTATCAGAGACAGGAGACAGAACACTGAAGCTTTCTTT.

In its sample, this clonotype was seen a few times. The rearrangement uses TRBV6-1 and TRBJ1-2, with 7 bases identical to TRBD1. Trimming cost V 5 bases and J 6 bases; bases outside gene matches: 15. The germline V gene encodes CDR1 MNHNS and CDR2 SASEGT. This CDR3 region has 16 residues. CDR3 sequence reads: CASSPLGEGAQNGYTF. The CDR3 bases are TGTGCCAGCAGTCCCCTGGGTGAGGGGGCGCAGAATGGCTACACCTTC.

A few counts support this clonotype. The chain employs TRBV7-2 and TRBJ2-3; 8 positions match TRBD2. Trimming cost V 5 bases and J 8 bases; bases outside gene matches: 6. Germline CDR1 and CDR2: SGHTA and FQGNSA. There are 13 residues in the CDR3. CDR3 region: CASSPPAGATQYF. Here the CDR3 DNA reads TGTGCCAGCAGCCCACCAGCGGGAGCTACGCAGTATTTT.

This clonotype has ten or more counts. The CDR3 sequence is CASSSRVNEQFF. DNA for the CDR3: TGTGCCAGCAGCTCCCGGGTCAATGAGCAGTTCTTC. The chain uses TRBV7-9 and TRBJ2-1, with D unclear. The CDR3 loop spans 12 amino acids. Germline CDR1 is SEHNR and CDR2 is FQNEAQ (reference sequence). Trimming pared 4 bases from V and 6 bases from J, leaving 7 bases between.

This clonotype was detected a few times. The gene calls are TRBV12-3 or TRBV12-4 and TRBJ2-4; D call uncertain. V lost 6 bases and J 1 base, leaving 16 bases between the germline ends. CDR3 length equals 16 residues. CDR3 amino acids: CASRPSTFRAKNIQYF. The CDR3 coding sequence is TGTGCCAGCAGGCCCTCGACGTTCCGGGCCAAAAACATTCAGTACTTC.

J is TRBJ1-2 and V is TRBV18, with D perhaps matching TRBD1 (6 bases). From germline, CDR1 is KGHSH and CDR2 LQKENI. Trimming pared 3 bases from V and 2 bases from J, leaving 13 bases between. This CDR3 spans 15 amino acids. The CDR3 region is CASSPSAGQNYGYTF. CDR3 nucleotide sequence: TGTGCCAGCTCACCTTCAGCAGGACAGAACTATGGCTACACCTTC.

This clonotype was picked up many times. The chain couples TRBV12-3 or TRBV12-4 to TRBJ2-2; 7 bases agree with TRBD2. CDR3 size: 13 residues. V trimming: 7 bases; J trimming: 6 bases; junction bases outside the gene matches: 5. CDR3 residues: CASNLAAAGELFF. The CDR3 DNA follows: TGTGCCAGCAACCTAGCGGCGGCCGGGGAGCTGTTTTTT.

This clonotype was detected a few times. The CDR3: CASAQGTEAFF. The CDR3 DNA reads as TGTGCCAGCGCACAGGGTACTGAAGCTTTCTTT. The chain combines TRBV6-1 with TRBJ1-1, with D maybe TRBD1 (6 bases). Per the germline V gene, CDR1 is MNHNS and CDR2 is SASEGT. V was cut by 8 bases and J by 5 bases, with 9 bases left in between. The CDR3 has 11 residues.

This clonotype came up many times. This chain links TRBV7-3 with TRBJ2-3; 7 bases are shared with TRBD2. This CDR3 has 17 amino acids. Germline-derived CDR1 and CDR2 are SGHTA and FQGTGA. V dropped 2 bases and J dropped 1; count of bases not matched to a gene: 9. Here the CDR3 reads CASSLGHGGTGTDTQYF. The CDR3 DNA reads TGTGCCAGCAGCTTAGGTCACGGGGGGACCGGCACAGATACGCAGTATTTT. Variable domain in full (rest from reference TRBV7-3 and TRBJ2-3): GAGVSQTPSNKVTEKGKYVELRCDPISGHTALYWYRQSLGQGPEFLIYFQGTGAADDSGLPNDRFFAVRPEGSVSTLKIQRTERGDSAVYLCASSLGHGGTGTDTQYFGPGTRLTVL.

The sample holds many counts of this clonotype. The V gene is TRBV2, the J gene TRBJ2-1; TRBD1 agrees at 7 bases. With 5 bases clipped from V and 3 bases from J, the junction kept 4 bases outside the gene matches. The CDR3 covers 14 residues. Germline loops: CDR1 SNHLY, CDR2 FYNNEI. The CDR3 nucleotides are TGTGCCAGCAGTAGGGGGCCAGTCTACAATGAGCAGTTCTTC. It yields the protein CASSRGPVYNEQFF.

This clonotype occurred many times. This chain joins TRBV5-1 and TRBJ2-1; 13 bases are shared with TRBD2. J lost 4 bases, V lost 4 bases, and 8 bases had no gene match. CDR1 is SGHRS and CDR2 is YFSETQ in the germline V gene. The CDR3 runs 17 residues. CDR3 residues: CASSPGLAGADYNEQFF. In nucleotides, the CDR3 is TGCGCCAGCAGCCCTGGACTAGCGGGGGCCGATTACAATGAGCAGTTCTTC.

The rearrangement joins TRBV6-5 to TRBJ1-4; D ambiguous. This CDR3 is 14 amino acids long. V was trimmed by 2 bases and J by 4 bases, leaving 8 bases between them. The V gene's germline CDR1 is MNHEY and CDR2 SVGAGI. CDR3 DNA: TGTGCCAGCAGTTACCACCATCTTAATGAAAAACTGTTTTTT. Translation: CASSYHHLNEKLFF.